These T cell receptor beta chains were read from a single sample in a study of T cell responses to AZD1222 COVID-19 vaccine. Generated by immunoSEQ multiplex PCR, the TCRdb table keeps only in-frame clones and is missing some. The sample contains roughly 150,000 clones, over 90% of which appear only once. Sequencing used peripheral blood, obtained on day 0 of AZD1222 vaccination. These receptors came from an adult in good health. The CDR3 runs from the conserved cysteine through the conserved F or W. D genes are given only for firm matches. Clone size is given for some rows only: seen once, a few or many times, or a class if the clone is expanded.

D gene: NA; J gene: TRBJ1-2; V gene: TRBV19; clone size: NA; CDR3 protein: CASSISSNYGYTF; CDR3 DNA: TGTGCCAGTAGTATTTCTAGTAACTATGGCTACACCTTC
D gene: TRBD1; J gene: TRBJ2-3; V gene: TRBV5-1; clone size: NA; CDR3 protein: CASSLLQGADNTQYF; CDR3 DNA: TGCGCCAGCAGCTTGCTCCAGGGGGCGGACAATACGCAGTATTTT
D gene: NA; J gene: TRBJ2-3; V gene: TRBV12-3/TRBV12-4; clone size: NA; CDR3 protein: CASRPLNSDTQYF; CDR3 DNA: TGTGCCAGCAGGCCCTTAAACTCAGATACGCAGTATTTT
D gene: NA; J gene: TRBJ2-3; V gene: TRBV18; clone size: NA; CDR3 protein: CASSARGGSSTDTQYF; CDR3 DNA: TGTGCCAGCTCGGCCCGAGGCGGGTCAAGCACAGATACGCAGTATTTT
D gene: NA; J gene: TRBJ2-7; V gene: TRBV14; clone size: NA; CDR3 protein: CASSQVVTYEQYF; CDR3 DNA: TGTGCCAGCAGCCAAGTCGTCACCTACGAGCAGTACTTC
D gene: NA; J gene: TRBJ1-2; V gene: TRBV19; clone size: once; CDR3 protein: CASSIFGTEYGYTF; CDR3 DNA: TGTGCCAGTAGTATCTTTGGGACGGAATATGGCTACACCTTC
D gene: TRBD2; J gene: TRBJ2-1; V gene: TRBV12-3/TRBV12-4; clone size: once; CDR3 protein: CASSRTRVNEQFF; CDR3 DNA: TGTGCCAGCAGTAGGACTAGAGTCAATGAGCAGTTCTTC
D gene: NA; J gene: TRBJ1-2; V gene: TRBV7-8; clone size: NA; CDR3 protein: CASSLDDNLWSGYTF; CDR3 DNA: TGTGCCAGCAGCTTAGATGACAATCTCTGGAGTGGCTACACCTTC
D gene: TRBD1; J gene: TRBJ2-7; V gene: TRBV19; clone size: NA; CDR3 protein: CASSISGQIYEQYF; CDR3 DNA: TGTGCCAGTAGTATTTCGGGACAGATCTACGAGCAGTACTTC
D gene: NA; J gene: TRBJ1-1; V gene: TRBV10-1; clone size: few; CDR3 protein: CASSESEFGEGTEAFF; CDR3 DNA: TGCGCCAGCAGTGAGTCAGAATTTGGGGAGGGAACTGAAGCTTTCTTT
D gene: NA; J gene: TRBJ1-2; V gene: TRBV7-9; clone size: NA; CDR3 protein: CASSRGTDGYTF; CDR3 DNA: TGTGCCAGCAGCCGAGGGACGGATGGCTACACCTTC
D gene: TRBD1; J gene: TRBJ2-5; V gene: TRBV4-1; clone size: NA; CDR3 protein: CASSQNRDRGQETQYF; CDR3 DNA: TGCGCCAGCAGCCAGAACCGGGACAGGGGGCAAGAGACCCAGTACTTC
D gene: TRBD1; J gene: TRBJ1-1; V gene: TRBV18; clone size: few; CDR3 protein: CASSPRDRAEAFF; CDR3 DNA: TGTGCCAGCTCACCCCGGGACAGGGCTGAAGCTTTCTTT
D gene: NA; J gene: TRBJ1-3; V gene: TRBV5-6; clone size: few; CDR3 protein: CASSFDVSNTIYF; CDR3 DNA: TGTGCCAGCAGCTTCGACGTTTCGAACACCATATATTTT
D gene: NA; J gene: TRBJ2-2; V gene: TRBV28; clone size: NA; CDR3 protein: CASRIPGTGELFF; CDR3 DNA: TGTGCCAGCAGGATCCCAGGGACCGGGGAGCTGTTTTTT
D gene: TRBD2; J gene: TRBJ2-3; V gene: TRBV4-2; clone size: NA; CDR3 protein: CASSPDLGRELTDTQYF; CDR3 DNA: TGTGCCAGCAGCCCCGACCTAGGGCGGGAGTTAACAGATACGCAGTATTTT
D gene: NA; J gene: TRBJ2-5; V gene: TRBV13; clone size: NA; CDR3 protein: CASSPHPTGRETQYF; CDR3 DNA: TGTGCCAGCAGCCCCCACCCGACAGGGAGGGAGACCCAGTACTTC
D gene: TRBD2; J gene: TRBJ2-1; V gene: TRBV7-9; clone size: NA; CDR3 protein: CASSPVRTSGRTEQFF; CDR3 DNA: TGTGCCAGCAGCCCCGTTCGGACTAGCGGGAGGACTGAGCAGTTCTTC
D gene: NA; J gene: TRBJ1-6; V gene: TRBV5-6; clone size: NA; CDR3 protein: CASSFGPEDSPLHF; CDR3 DNA: TGTGCCAGCAGCTTTGGTCCGGAGGATTCACCCCTCCACTTT
D gene: TRBD2; J gene: TRBJ2-7; V gene: TRBV28; clone size: few; CDR3 protein: CASRAGHSYEQYF; CDR3 DNA: TGTGCCAGCAGAGCGGGGCACTCCTACGAGCAGTACTTC
D gene: NA; J gene: TRBJ1-5; V gene: TRBV18; clone size: NA; CDR3 protein: CASSNQGDQPQHF; CDR3 DNA: TGTGCCAGCTCAAATCAGGGTGATCAGCCCCAGCATTTT
D gene: NA; J gene: TRBJ1-6; V gene: TRBV28; clone size: NA; CDR3 protein: CATFWGGRNSPLHF; CDR3 DNA: TGTGCCACCTTTTGGGGGGGCAGAAATTCACCCCTCCACTTT
D gene: NA; J gene: TRBJ2-2; V gene: TRBV9; clone size: NA; CDR3 protein: CASSVEVLSNTGELFF; CDR3 DNA: TGTGCCAGCAGCGTAGAGGTCCTTTCGAACACCGGGGAGCTGTTTTTT
D gene: TRBD2; J gene: TRBJ2-5; V gene: TRBV7-9; clone size: NA; CDR3 protein: CASSPSRTSAGGVEETQYF; CDR3 DNA: TGTGCCAGCAGCCCTTCACGGACTAGCGCCGGTGGGGTGGAAGAGACCCAGTACTTC
D gene: NA; J gene: TRBJ1-2; V gene: TRBV19; clone size: NA; CDR3 protein: CASSIDPRVLYGYTF; CDR3 DNA: TGTGCCAGTAGTATTGACCCGAGGGTTCTCTATGGCTACACCTTC
D gene: NA; J gene: TRBJ1-5; V gene: TRBV5-4; clone size: NA; CDR3 protein: CASSLGPGVMSGQPQHF; CDR3 DNA: TGTGCCAGCAGCTTGGGTCCAGGGGTTATGAGCGGGCAGCCCCAGCATTTT
D gene: TRBD1; J gene: TRBJ1-2; V gene: TRBV7-9; clone size: NA; CDR3 protein: CASSLGQGQRGYTF; CDR3 DNA: TGTGCCAGCAGCCTCGGACAGGGGCAGCGCGGCTACACCTTC
D gene: TRBD1; J gene: TRBJ1-1; V gene: TRBV27; clone size: NA; CDR3 protein: CASSPGQGENTEAFF; CDR3 DNA: TGTGCCAGCAGTCCTGGACAGGGGGAGAACACTGAAGCTTTCTTT
D gene: NA; J gene: TRBJ2-7; V gene: TRBV11-2; clone size: few; CDR3 protein: CASSSNREQYF; CDR3 DNA: TGTGCCAGCAGCTCCAACAGGGAGCAGTACTTC
D gene: NA; J gene: TRBJ1-6; V gene: TRBV29-1; clone size: few; CDR3 protein: CSGGDLGSPLHF; CDR3 DNA: TGCAGCGGGGGGGACTTAGGATCACCCCTCCACTTT
D gene: NA; J gene: TRBJ1-4; V gene: TRBV5-1; clone size: NA; CDR3 protein: CASSLSGRTLATNEKLFF; CDR3 DNA: TGCGCCAGCAGCCTGTCGGGACGGACTCTTGCAACTAATGAAAAACTGTTTTTT
D gene: NA; J gene: TRBJ1-2; V gene: TRBV12-3/TRBV12-4; clone size: NA; CDR3 protein: CASSLVIRAGYTF; CDR3 DNA: TGTGCCAGCAGTTTAGTGATCCGGGCCGGCTACACCTTC
D gene: TRBD1; J gene: TRBJ1-1; V gene: TRBV5-1; clone size: NA; CDR3 protein: CASSLTGGYTEAFF; CDR3 DNA: TGCGCCAGCAGCTTGACAGGGGGGTACACTGAAGCTTTCTTT
D gene: NA; J gene: TRBJ2-1; V gene: TRBV11-3; clone size: NA; CDR3 protein: CASSFRTAPSYNEQFF; CDR3 DNA: TGTGCCAGCAGCTTTCGGACAGCCCCATCCTACAATGAGCAGTTCTTC
D gene: NA; J gene: TRBJ2-1; V gene: TRBV10-3; clone size: NA; CDR3 protein: CAISDSGGRAYNEQFF; CDR3 DNA: TGTGCCATCAGTGACTCAGGCGGGCGGGCCTACAATGAGCAGTTCTTC
D gene: NA; J gene: TRBJ1-2; V gene: TRBV6-2/TRBV6-3; clone size: NA; CDR3 protein: CASSRAGGNYGYTF; CDR3 DNA: TGTGCCAGCAGCAGGGCCGGGGGGAACTATGGCTACACCTTC
D gene: NA; J gene: TRBJ1-1; V gene: TRBV19; clone size: NA; CDR3 protein: CASSLRRTNTEAFF; CDR3 DNA: TGTGCCAGTAGTTTGAGACGGACGAACACTGAAGCTTTCTTT
D gene: NA; J gene: TRBJ2-2; V gene: TRBV2; clone size: NA; CDR3 protein: CASRGPNLGELFF; CDR3 DNA: TGTGCCAGCAGGGGGCCCAATCTTGGGGAGCTGTTTTTT
D gene: NA; J gene: TRBJ2-1; V gene: TRBV5-1; clone size: NA; CDR3 protein: CASSLDGSSYNEQFF; CDR3 DNA: TGCGCCAGCAGCTTGGACGGGAGCTCCTACAATGAGCAGTTCTTC
D gene: TRBD1; J gene: TRBJ1-3; V gene: TRBV30; clone size: NA; CDR3 protein: CAWPGGGNTIYF; CDR3 DNA: TGTGCCTGGCCAGGGGGCGGAAACACCATATATTTT
D gene: NA; J gene: TRBJ2-1; V gene: TRBV7-2; clone size: NA; CDR3 protein: CASSKGRSSYNEQFF; CDR3 DNA: TGTGCCAGCAGCAAGGGGAGGAGCTCCTACAATGAGCAGTTCTTC
D gene: TRBD2; J gene: TRBJ2-1; V gene: TRBV15; clone size: NA; CDR3 protein: CATSRDPLLAGVYNEQFF; CDR3 DNA: TGTGCCACCAGCAGAGATCCGTTACTAGCGGGAGTCTATAATGAGCAGTTCTTC